The entry that follows covers one TCR beta chain sequence. The data belong to a study of blood T cell repertoires in COVID-19. Study as a whole: In each case, the material was cDNA or gDNA derived from T cells, B-cell-depleted T cells, or PBMCs.

The repertoire was sequenced with immunoSEQ multiplex PCR; TCRdb's copy has only in-frame clones and lacks some. The profile shows over 90,000 clones, about 88% of them singletons. Trimming removed 3 bases at V and 8 bases at J, with 11 bases between. The CDR3 contains 14 residues. CDR1 and CDR2 (germline): KGHSH, LQKENI. What was sequenced was peripheral blood. This TCR was sampled from a man aged 50 to 59 with active or convalescent COVID-19. The chain combines TRBV18 with TRBJ1-6; D call uncertain. The CDR3 DNA reads as TGTGCCAGCTCACCGAATGGAGCCGATTCACCCCTCCACTTT. The encoded protein is CASSPNGADSPLHF.